This T cell receptor (beta chain) was identified during a study of OX40 agonist ivuxolimab in advanced cancers. Study results and caveats: CD4+ and CD8+ T cells in blood underwent clonal expansion by week 6 at 0.1 to 3.0 mg/kg.

Turning to this clone: Its antigen is not known.

TCRdb's table, derived via immunoSEQ multiplex PCR, lists solely in-frame clones and lacks some. The sample shows about 90,000 clones, 90% of them seen only once. Germline CDR1 and CDR2: MNHNY and SVGAGI (reference sequence). The CDR3 length is 16 residues. Losses at the gene ends were 5 bases for V and 8 bases for J; bases not matched to a gene: 9. This clonotype was obtained from an adult with an advanced solid tumor such as melanoma, head and neck, liver or kidney cancer. The chain couples TRBV6-6 to TRBJ2-1; 13 bases align to TRBD2. The material sequenced was CD4+ or CD8+ T cells sorted from blood, taken in a trial of the OX40 agonist ivuxolimab. The CDR3 protein is CASSARLAGGLDEQFF. DNA of the CDR3: TGTGCCAGCAGTGCCCGACTAGCGGGAGGCCTCGATGAGCAGTTCTTC.